This entry is about one T cell receptor beta chain. This entry is derived from a study of blood T cell repertoires in COVID-19. Study in general: Acute and convalescent COVID-19 specimens originated in the United States, Italy and Spain. In each case, the material was cDNA or gDNA derived from T cells, B-cell-depleted T cells, or PBMCs.

Enrollees, roughly 18 to 90 years old, lived in about two dozen US areas. Under the authors' procedure: The assay estimated nucleated cells by amplifying reference gene primers. TCRdb's copy holds only in-frame clones and misses some; the assay was immunoSEQ multiplex PCR. That table supplies the V and J calls and clone size; D and trimming were determined from the DNA. The profile covers some 250,000 clones, with around 88% appearing a single time and approximately 9% taken by the ten largest. The CDR3 has 15 amino acids. V gave up 5 bases and J gave up 2 bases, with 19 bases separating them. The germline CDR1 and CDR2 sequences are SQVTM and ANQGSEA.

Sequencing was performed on PBMCs or T cells enriched from blood (not recorded which). V usage is TRBV29-1 and J usage is TRBJ2-7, with D perhaps TRBD1 (5 bases). The clonotype originates from a man aged 35-49 years who had recovered from COVID-19. The CDR3 sequence is CSVSPLGSGTYEQYF. The CDR3 DNA reads TGCAGCGTTAGCCCTCTGGGCTCAGGGACCTACGAGCAGTACTTC.